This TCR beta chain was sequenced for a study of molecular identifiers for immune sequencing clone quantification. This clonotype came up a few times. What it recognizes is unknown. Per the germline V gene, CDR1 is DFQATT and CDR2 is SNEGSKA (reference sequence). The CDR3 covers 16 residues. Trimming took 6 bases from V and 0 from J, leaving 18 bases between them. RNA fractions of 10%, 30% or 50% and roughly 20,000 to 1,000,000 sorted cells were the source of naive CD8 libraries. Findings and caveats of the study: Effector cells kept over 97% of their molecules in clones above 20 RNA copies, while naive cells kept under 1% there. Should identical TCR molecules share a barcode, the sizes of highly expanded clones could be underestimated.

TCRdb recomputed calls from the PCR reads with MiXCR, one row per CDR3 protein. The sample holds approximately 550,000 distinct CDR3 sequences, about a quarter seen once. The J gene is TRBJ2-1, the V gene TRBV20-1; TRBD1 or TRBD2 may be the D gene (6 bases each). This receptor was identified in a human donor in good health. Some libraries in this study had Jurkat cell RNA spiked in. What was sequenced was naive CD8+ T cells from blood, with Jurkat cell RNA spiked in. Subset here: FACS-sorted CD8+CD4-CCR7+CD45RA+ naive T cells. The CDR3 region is CSAKEGGLISYNEQFF. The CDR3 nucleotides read TGCAGTGCGAAGGAGGGGGGCCTGATCTCCTACAATGAGCAGTTCTTC.